This entry features one T cell receptor (beta chain) sequence. The table came from immunoSEQ multiplex PCR; TCRdb's copy has only in-frame clones and leaves some out. The table records around 60,000 clones, 80% to 95% of them present only once. The data are from a study of T cell changes during pregnancy in multiple sclerosis. The CDR3 runs 15 residues. Germline assignment: CDR1 SQVTM and CDR2 ANQGSEA. Trimming at V came to 5 bases and at J to 4 bases, leaving 10 bases not matched to a gene. The clonotype was recovered from a female donor in good health, enrolled as a control in a pregnancy study. The specimen was peripheral blood, collected in the third trimester of pregnancy. The chain is built from TRBV29-1 and TRBJ1-3, with 8 bases fitting TRBD1. The CDR3 DNA is TGCAGCGTTAGGCTTACAGGGGGATCCGGAAACACCATATATTTT. Translated, it gives CSVRLTGGSGNTIYF. The whole variable domain, remainder taken from reference TRBV29-1 and TRBJ1-3, is SAVISQKPSRDICQRGTSLTIQCQVDSQVTMMFWYRQQPGQSLTLIATANQGSEATYESGFVIDKFPISRPNLTFSTLTVSNMSPEDSSIYLCSVRLTGGSGNTIYFGEGSWLTVV.